What follows describes a single T cell receptor beta chain. The data belong to a study of tumor-infiltrating lymphocytes in localized non-small cell lung cancer. Germline CDR1 and CDR2: LGHNA and YSLEER. V lost 0 bases to trimming and J lost 1 base, with 25 bases between them. CDR3 length equals 20 residues. The protocol was immunoSEQ multiplex PCR, while the TCRdb copy is restricted to in-frame clones and leaves out a portion. The sample includes roughly 25,000 clones, roughly 69% of them seen just once. This receptor was obtained from a human donor with non-small cell lung cancer. The chain employs TRBV4-3 and TRBJ2-7; the D gene is possibly TRBD2 (8 bases). Sequenced sample: lung tumor tissue. Here the CDR3 reads CASSQDVGRGLPFFSYEQYF. In DNA form, the CDR3 reads TGCGCCAGCAGCCAAGATGTCGGGAGGGGGCTCCCCTTTTTTTCCTACGAGCAGTACTTC.